This T cell receptor beta chain was documented in a study of long-term antiretroviral therapy in people with HIV. In germline, CDR1 is SGHNT, CDR2 YENEEA. The CDR3 totals 15 residues. V lost 5 bases to trimming and J lost 2 bases; unmatched junction nucleotides: 6. General study results and limits: HIV repertoires spanned tighter CDR3 length ranges than controls did. With ART, diversity went up but was still lower than in transplant donor controls. On ART adherence, viral resistance or therapy changes, no data were available.

Without exception, participants with HIV were treated in the United States. The assay, immunoSEQ v3.0, was run at survey level. TCRdb's copy holds only in-frame clones and misses some; the assay was immunoSEQ multiplex PCR. The sample consists of about 33,000 clones, 70% to 80% of them appearing once. Notes on this clone: Its cognate antigen is unknown.

V is TRBV11-3 and J is TRBJ2-5, with TRBD2 matching over 9 bases. The TCR was taken from a woman in her forties or fifties with HIV. Sequenced here: unsorted PBMCs, sampled 2 years after starting antiretroviral therapy. The CDR3 sequence is CASSGGGAVQETQYF. The CDR3 coding sequence is TGTGCCAGCAGCGGCGGGGGGGCTGTGCAAGAGACCCAGTACTTC.